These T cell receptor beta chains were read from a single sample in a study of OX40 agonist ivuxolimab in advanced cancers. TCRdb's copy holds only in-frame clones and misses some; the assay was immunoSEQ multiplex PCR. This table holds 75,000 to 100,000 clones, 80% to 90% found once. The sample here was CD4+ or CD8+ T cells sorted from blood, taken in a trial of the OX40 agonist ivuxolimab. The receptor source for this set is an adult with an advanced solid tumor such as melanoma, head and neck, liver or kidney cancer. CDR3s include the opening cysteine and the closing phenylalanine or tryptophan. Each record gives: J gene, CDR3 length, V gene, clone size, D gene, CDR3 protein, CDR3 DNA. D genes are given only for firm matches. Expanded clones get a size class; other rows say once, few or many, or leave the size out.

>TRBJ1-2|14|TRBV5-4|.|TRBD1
CASSEGQGSYGYTF
TGTGCCAGCAGCGAGGGACAGGGGAGCTATGGCTACACCTTC
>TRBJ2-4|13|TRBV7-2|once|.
CASSLVSGNIQYF
TGTGCCAGCAGCTTAGTTAGCGGAAACATTCAGTACTTC
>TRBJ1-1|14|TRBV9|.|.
CASSVGQTNTEAFF
TGTGCCAGCAGCGTCGGACAGACTAACACTGAAGCTTTCTTT
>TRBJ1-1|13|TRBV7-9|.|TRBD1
CASQGGQSTEAFF
TGTGCCAGCCAAGGGGGACAGTCCACTGAAGCTTTCTTT
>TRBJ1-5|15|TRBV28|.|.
CASSLLQRGDQPQHF
TGTGCCAGCAGTTTACTACAACGCGGAGATCAGCCCCAGCATTTT
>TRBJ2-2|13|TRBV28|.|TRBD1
CASSRGLLGELFF
TGTGCCAGCAGCAGGGGGCTTCTCGGGGAGCTGTTTTTT
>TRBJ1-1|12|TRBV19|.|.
CASSIRWNEAFF
TGTGCCAGTAGTATTCGGTGGAATGAAGCTTTCTTT
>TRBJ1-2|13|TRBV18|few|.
CASSPGANYGYTF
TGTGCCAGCTCACCGGGAGCTAACTATGGCTACACCTTC
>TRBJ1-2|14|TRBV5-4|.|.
CANLPRDRIGGYTF
TGTGCCAACCTACCCCGGGACCGTATAGGAGGCTACACCTTC
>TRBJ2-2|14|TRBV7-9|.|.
CASSSHANTGELFF
TGTGCCAGCAGCTCCCACGCGAACACCGGGGAGCTGTTTTTT
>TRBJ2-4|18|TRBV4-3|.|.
CASSQDRITGLAKNIQYF
TGCGCCAGCAGCCAAGATCGAATAACAGGATTAGCCAAAAACATTCAGTACTTC
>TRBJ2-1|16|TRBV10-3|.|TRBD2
CAISDLTSGSYNEQFF
TGTGCCATCAGTGACCTTACTAGCGGCTCCTACAATGAGCAGTTCTTC
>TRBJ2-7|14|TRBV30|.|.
CAWSLGGGRYEQYF
TGTGCCTGGAGTTTGGGAGGGGGTAGGTACGAGCAGTACTTC
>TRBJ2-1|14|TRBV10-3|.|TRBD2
CATLAGGRGNEQFF
TGTGCCACCCTAGCGGGGGGGCGGGGAAATGAGCAGTTCTTC
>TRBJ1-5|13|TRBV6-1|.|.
CASSYIWYQPQHF
TGTGCCAGCAGTTATATCTGGTATCAGCCCCAGCATTTT
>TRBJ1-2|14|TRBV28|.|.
CASSLQGPAYGYTF
TGTGCCAGCAGTTTGCAGGGGCCAGCCTATGGCTACACCTTC
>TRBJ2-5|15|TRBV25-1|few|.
CASSGPEPFQETQYF
TGTGCCAGCAGTGGGCCAGAACCCTTCCAAGAGACCCAGTACTTC
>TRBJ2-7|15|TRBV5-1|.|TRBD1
CASSGDRGLMDEQYF
TGCGCCAGCAGCGGAGACAGGGGGCTAATGGACGAGCAGTACTTC
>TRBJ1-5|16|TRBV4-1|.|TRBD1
CASSQGRARGDQPQHF
TGCGCCAGCAGCCAAGGTCGGGCCAGGGGGGATCAGCCCCAGCATTTT
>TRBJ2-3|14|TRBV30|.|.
CAWMGSDSTDTQYF
TGTGCCTGGATGGGTAGCGACAGCACAGATACGCAGTATTTT
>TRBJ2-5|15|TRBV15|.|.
CATSPRGSGSETQYF
TGTGCCACCAGCCCCCGGGGTAGCGGTTCCGAGACCCAGTACTTC
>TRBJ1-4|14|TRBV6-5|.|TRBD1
CASHRSSRGRELFF
TGTGCCAGCCACAGATCGTCCAGGGGGCGAGAACTGTTTTTT
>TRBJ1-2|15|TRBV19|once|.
CASRSTGAPTSGYTF
TGTGCCAGTAGAAGCACCGGGGCCCCCACCTCGGGCTACACCTTC
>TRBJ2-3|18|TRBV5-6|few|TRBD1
CASSSTAERTGVADTQYF
TGTGCCAGCAGCTCAACCGCCGAAAGGACAGGGGTCGCAGATACGCAGTATTTT
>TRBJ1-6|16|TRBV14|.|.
CASSQAQSSYNSPLHF
TGTGCCAGCAGCCAAGCTCAAAGCTCCTATAATTCACCCCTCCACTTT
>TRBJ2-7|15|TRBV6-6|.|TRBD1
CASSYFKGTGEEQYF
TGTGCCAGCAGTTACTTTAAAGGGACAGGGGAAGAGCAGTACTTC